Below, 14 T cell receptor beta chains from the same sample are listed, as sequenced in a study of radiotherapy plus CTLA-4 blockade in lung cancer. The protocol was immunoSEQ multiplex PCR, while the TCRdb copy is restricted to in-frame clones and leaves out a portion. The data contain roughly 100,000 clones, roughly 80% of them singletons. The specimen comprised peripheral blood, sampled from a patient treated with radiotherapy plus ipilimumab. The receptor set was obtained from a human donor with non-small cell lung cancer that progressed on radiotherapy plus ipilimumab.

DNA of the CDR3: TGCAGCTGTCCCGGGACAGGGGGTAACTATGGCTACACCTTC. It encodes CSCPGTGGNYGYTF. The chain links TRBV29-1 to TRBJ1-2, with TRBD1 matching over 11 bases. The CDR3 totals 14 residues. J was trimmed by 1 base and V by 8 bases; bases with no gene match: 6. Germline-derived CDR1 and CDR2 are SQVTM and ANQGSEA.

This clone was seen just once. V is TRBV7-8 and J is TRBJ2-7, with 7 nucleotides matching TRBD1. CDR3 length: 14 amino acids. V was clipped by 6 bases and J by 6 bases; unmatched bases: 11. From germline, CDR1 is SGHVS and CDR2 FQNEAQ. CDR3 coding DNA: TGTGCCAGCAGTATAGGGGGCGCCGGGGTCGAGCAGTACTTC. Its translation is CASSIGGAGVEQYF. The variable domain in full, completed from reference TRBV7-8 and TRBJ2-7, reads GAGVSQSPRYKVAKRGQDVALRCDPISGHVSLFWYQQALGQGPEFLTYFQNEAQLDKSGLPSDRFFAERPEGSVSTLKIQRTQQEDSAVYLCASSIGGAGVEQYFGPGTRLTVT.

In the case of this clone: The junction departs from the called germline gene at one end, perhaps through a read error. V is TRBV2 and J is TRBJ1-1; 7 bases are shared with TRBD1. CDR3 size: 13 residues. Germline V gives CDR1 SNHLY, CDR2 FYNNEI. The CDR3 sequence: CASSTTGNIEAFF. The CDR3 nucleotides read TGTGCCAGCAGTACGACAGGGAACATTGAAGCTTTCTTT.

The chain is built from TRBV15 and TRBJ2-7, with D perhaps matching TRBD2 (6 bases). Germline assignment: CDR1 LNHNV and CDR2 YYDKDF (reference sequence). Trimming took 1 base from V and 0 from J, leaving 10 bases between them. The CDR3 runs 15 residues. CDR3 bases: TGTGCCACCAGCAGAGGACGGGGGAGCTCCTACGAGCAGTACTTC. Its protein product is CATSRGRGSSYEQYF.

This clone was observed a few times. This chain connects TRBV9 to TRBJ2-2; TRBD2 matches 7 bases. J was trimmed by 5 bases and V by 4 bases; bases with no gene match: 11. Germline V CDR1 and CDR2: SGDLS, YYNGEE. This CDR3 is 16 amino acids long. The CDR3 coding sequence is TGTGCCAGCAGCCCAGAATATGCGGGAGTGACCGGGGAGCTGTTTTTT. It yields the protein CASSPEYAGVTGELFF. The complete variable domain, with remaining parts taken from reference TRBV9 and TRBJ2-2, reads DSGVTQTPKHLITATGQRVTLRCSPRSGDLSVYWYQQSLDQGLQFLIQYYNGEERAKGNILERFSAQQFPDLHSELNLSSLELGDSALYFCASSPEYAGVTGELFFGEGSRLTVL.

The chain uses TRBV10-3 and TRBJ2-1; D gene ambiguous. V lost 5 bases, J lost 7 bases, and 6 bases lay in between. The germline V gene encodes CDR1 ENHRY and CDR2 SYGVKD. The CDR3 runs 11 residues. CDR3 in amino acids: CAISKSNEQFF. Here the CDR3 DNA reads TGTGCCATCAGTAAATCAAATGAGCAGTTCTTC.

This chain joins TRBV5-1 and TRBJ1-4; TRBD1 matches at 8 bases. This CDR3 spans 15 amino acids. J lost 1 base, V lost 4 bases, and 3 bases had no gene match. Germline CDR1 reads SGHRS; CDR2 reads YFSETQ. This chain's CDR3 is CASSTTGVTNEKLFF. CDR3 DNA sequence: TGCGCCAGCAGCACGACAGGGGTAACTAATGAAAAACTGTTTTTT.

The V call is TRBV14, the J call TRBJ2-7; 8 nucleotides match TRBD2. With V trimmed by 1 base and J by 4 bases, 6 bases remained unmatched. Germline-derived CDR1 and CDR2 are SGHDN and FVKESK. This CDR3 has 15 residues. CDR3 protein: CASSQGPGGAYEQYF. CDR3 coding DNA: TGTGCCAGCAGCCAAGGACCGGGAGGGGCTTACGAGCAGTACTTC.

This clone appeared a single time. At the DNA level, this CDR3 is encoded by other sequences in the same sample as well. The CDR3 DNA follows: TGTGCCAGCAGCGTAAGAGCGGGCGTGGGGACAGATACGCAGTATTTT. Its protein product is CASSVRAGVGTDTQYF. The rearrangement links TRBV9 to TRBJ2-3; D is perhaps TRBD2 (6 bases). Germline values: CDR1 SGDLS, CDR2 YYNGEE. The CDR3 length is 16 residues. V was pared by 1 base and J by 3 bases, with 15 bases between.

The chain links TRBV27 to TRBJ1-1; D is undetermined. This CDR3 region has 15 residues. The V gene lost 4 bases and the J gene lost 4 bases, with 16 bases spanning the gap. Germline V CDR1 and CDR2: MNHEY, SMNVEV (reference sequence). CDR3 bases: TGTGCCAGCAGTTCCGACGGGTGGTTGGGCACTGAAGCTTTCTTT. Protein product: CASSSDGWLGTEAFF.

The rearrangement joins TRBV5-5 to TRBJ1-5; no firm D call. Germline V CDR1 and CDR2: SGHKS, YYEKEE (reference sequence). This CDR3 has 14 amino acids. The V end was cut by 2 bases, the J end by 7 bases, with 13 bases between. The DNA for the CDR3 is TGTGCCAGCAGCTTAGGCGGGCCGGGCCAGCCCCAGCATTTT. Translated, it gives CASSLGGPGQPQHF.

V is TRBV11-1 and J is TRBJ2-1; D gene uncertain. Germline assignment: CDR1 SGHAT and CDR2 FQDESV (reference sequence). V was cut by 0 bases and J by 2 bases, with 8 bases left in between. The CDR3 covers 15 residues. The CDR3 region has the DNA TGTGCCAGCAGCTTAGCGGGAAAGGCCTACAATGAGCAGTTCTTC. This codes for CASSLAGKAYNEQFF.

The chain recombines TRBV7-9 with TRBJ2-2, with D possibly called TRBD1 or TRBD2 (6 bases each). Germline V lookup: CDR1 SEHNR, CDR2 FQNEAQ (reference sequence). The CDR3 is made up of 15 amino acids. Deletions cut 8 bases from V and 6 bases from J, with 19 bases between. The CDR3 sequence is CASRGLGVGSGELFF. The CDR3 coding sequence is TGTGCCAGCCGGGGGCTAGGCGTCGGCTCCGGGGAGCTGTTTTTT.

The rearrangement joins TRBV19 to TRBJ1-2, with D possibly being TRBD1 (5 bases). Germline V gene lookup returns CDR1 LNHDA and CDR2 SQIVND (reference sequence). V shed 7 bases and J shed 7 bases, with 19 bases lying between them. This CDR3 region has 14 residues. This chain's CDR3 is CASIPGGSGFGYTF. CDR3 in DNA: TGTGCCAGTATCCCTGGGGGTTCTGGATTTGGCTACACCTTC.